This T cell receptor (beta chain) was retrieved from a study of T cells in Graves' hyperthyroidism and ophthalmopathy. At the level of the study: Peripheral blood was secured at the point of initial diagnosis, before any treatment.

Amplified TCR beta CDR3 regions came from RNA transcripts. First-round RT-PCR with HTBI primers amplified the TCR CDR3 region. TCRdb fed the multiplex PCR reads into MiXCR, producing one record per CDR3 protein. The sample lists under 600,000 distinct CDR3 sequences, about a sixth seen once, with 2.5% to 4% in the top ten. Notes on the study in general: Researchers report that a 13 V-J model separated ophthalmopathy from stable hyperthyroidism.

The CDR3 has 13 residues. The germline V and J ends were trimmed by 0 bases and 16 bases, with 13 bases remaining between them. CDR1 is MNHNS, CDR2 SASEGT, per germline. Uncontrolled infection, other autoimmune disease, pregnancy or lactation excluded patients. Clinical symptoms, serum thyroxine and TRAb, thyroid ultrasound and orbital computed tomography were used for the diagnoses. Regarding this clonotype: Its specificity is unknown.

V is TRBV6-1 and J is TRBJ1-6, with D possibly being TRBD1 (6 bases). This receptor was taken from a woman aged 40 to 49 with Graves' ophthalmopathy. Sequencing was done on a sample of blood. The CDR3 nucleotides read TGTGCCAGCAGTGAAGCGCTGGACAGAGGTCTCCACTTT. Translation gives CASSEALDRGLHF.